The present entry profiles one TCR beta chain with its context. Its antigen is currently not known. The record has no base qualities; no much larger clone is one base away. This entry belongs to a study of cytomegalovirus exposure and HLA in healthy donors (dated by TCRdb to 2016 to 2017). As for the study more broadly: According to an earlier analysis of around 600 of the donors, some 170 million T cells yielded over 90 million unique TCR beta sequences and 276 Gb of sequence data. An early release that covered about 640 HLA-typed donors contained about 290 gigabases of sequencing data and approximately 85 million unique TCR sequences. Among the roughly 400 genotyped donors, approximately 77% belonged to the genetic ancestry cluster associated with self-reported Caucasian donors. The study aimed to test whether signatures of past pathogen exposure could be identified by cataloging public T cell receptors. The study profiled the T cell repertoires of about 640 subjects by immunosequencing and related them to cytomegalovirus serostatus. Along with the roughly 700-subject first cohort, a separate validation cohort of approximately 110 different subjects was used. To predict cytomegalovirus infection status, the study brought together high-throughput TCR immunosequencing, statistical association of individual TCRs with disease status, and machine learning. A later analysis re-examined previously published TCR beta repertoires from just over 650 donors and added high-resolution HLA genotyping to investigate patterns of TCR occurrence. In the later analysis, no new phenotypic data were used to find candidate immune exposures; instead, reliance was placed on TCR beta sequences and their occurrence across donors. An earlier analysis of 587 of the donors applied high-throughput TCR beta sequencing to assess whether each TCR beta V gene segment acted as functional or pseudogenic. Alongside the repertoire data, information on donor age, sex, ethnicity and CMV serostatus was compiled. Genome-wide SNP genotypes for about three fifths of the roughly 700 donors were used in a later genetic analysis, which treated that subset as a discovery cohort. Every repertoire in the discovery cohort had been generated on one and the same sequencing platform. Class I and class II HLA loci were covered by the typing at four-digit resolution. Typing coverage differed by locus: A, B, C, DRB1 and DQB1 were typed in roughly 629-630 donors, DQA1 in about 510, DPA1 in around 580, and DPB1 in 400 to 490. Because of strong linkage in the cohort, 4 to 6 DR-DQ haplotypes were treated as single units for association and clustering. Among some 400 genotyped donors of the cohort, an average of about 240,000 unique TCR beta nucleotide sequences were sequenced per donor, roughly 18% of them non-productive. Beyond this particular receptor, the publication reports: A later analysis found that most CMV-associated TCR beta chains appeared HLA-restricted, with HLA associations seemingly driven largely by CMV exposure. The classifier was reported to diagnose cytomegalovirus status with high specificity and sensitivity in both the original cohort and the validation cohort. Strong co-occurrence of HLA alleles, especially DR and DQ, made assigning TCR associations to individual alleles difficult. Most TCR sequences were seen in very few donors, while some public TCRs were found in many individuals. Roughly uniform sequencing depth across donors was assumed in presence/absence analyses, although this assumption may not hold. The authors suggested that the approach could potentially be extended to other disease states and immunological phenotypes. Because HLA typing was unavailable for some donors at each locus, only the typed subset was used in association tests. In a later analysis, several top co-occurrence clusters were reported to appear linked to parvovirus B19, influenza, CMV and Epstein-Barr virus. A total of fewer than 200 TCR beta chains were listed by the study as associated with cytomegalovirus. Three of the identified cytomegalovirus-associated TCR beta chains were confirmed in vitro to be specific for cytomegalovirus antigens. A later genetic analysis associated a missense DCLRE1C variant with V-gene and J-gene trimming of TCR beta chains, and an independent cohort replicated the association. Some IMGT-functional V segments, including TRBV6-2 and TRBV6-3, could not be distinguished by the 87-base-pair reads and were therefore excluded. Because counts were too low, 15 to 20 rarely observed V segments, including chromosome 9 orphons, were excluded from the earlier analysis of several hundred of the donors. This cohort had only TCR beta chains sequenced, and the lack of alpha or paired-chain data limited which features could be detected. Linkage disequilibrium might explain the correlated functional status among segregating V segments, but an unknown experimental factor could not be ruled out. In a later analysis, HLA-associated TCR beta chains were found to be more clonally expanded and to have lower generation probabilities than equally common non-associated chains. A later analysis found that TCR association rates varied across HLA loci, with DRB1 alleles showing the most associated TCRs and HLA-C alleles the fewest. The sequencing pipeline was judged likely to have produced a cluster of highly shared sequence variants as a technical artifact. In a later genetic analysis, fewer N-insertions in productive TCRs were reported among donors in an Asian-associated ancestry cluster than the roughly 640-donor mean. A further reported finding was that TCR beta sequences accurately predicted the HLA-A and HLA-B alleles for most subjects in the first cohort. The only immune exposure information available for the cohort was CMV serostatus. In an earlier analysis of roughly 560 of the donors, most TCR beta V segments were observed in productive rearrangements about 90% or about 30% of the time, broadly matching IMGT annotations. A later analysis associated 15,000 to 20,000 TCR beta sequences with specific HLA alleles at a false discovery rate of 0.05.

Libraries came from the immunoSEQ multiplex PCR assay. For the multiplex PCR, a mixture combining 60 forward primers for TCR Vbeta segments and 13 reverse primers for TCR Jbeta segments was used. The CDR3 region of rearranged TCR beta genes was amplified from genomic DNA by a multiplex PCR assay. Amplified TCR beta libraries were sequenced as 87-base-pair reads on the Illumina HiSeq System. Per the original workflow: A later analysis tallied roughly 76 million unique TCR beta chains across the 666 repertoires, and around 12 million of those chains were shared by two or more donors. A nearest-neighbor algorithm error-corrected the raw reads and collapsed the reads into unique sequences, merging closely related sequences to remove PCR and sequencing errors. V, D and J gene segments were assigned by aligning CDR3 sequences to IMGT reference sequences. For a sequence to be retained, a match of at least six nucleotides to both a V gene segment and a J gene segment was required. A rearrangement was called productive if the CDR3 had no stop codons and remained in frame with V and J, and every other rearrangement was called non-productive. CDR3 was defined according to IMGT convention as the region running from the second conserved V-encoded cysteine to the conserved J-encoded phenylalanine. The earlier analysis of some 540 of the donors excluded any sequence lacking an unambiguous match to a single V gene segment. An earlier analysis of a few hundred of the donors called V segments functional above 56.7% productive rearrangements and segregating when the between-donor standard deviation exceeded 5%. A statistical classification framework was built for diagnosing cytomegalovirus status from the catalog of TCR beta chain sequences. In a later analysis, V and J genes were assigned by comparing TCR nucleotide sequences against IMGT/GENE-DB human TR gene sequences. A later analysis assigned CDR3 sequences and most-parsimonious VDJ recombination scenarios with the TCRdist pipeline. In a later analysis, each TCR beta chain was defined by its CDR3 amino acid sequence together with its V-gene family, and reads without a unique V-gene family were excluded. In a later analysis, some 600 highly shared, low-generation-probability nucleotide sequences were removed to address suspected cross-contamination and a sequencing artifact. For each public chain, a later analysis derived a clonal expansion index from normalized ranks of inferred template counts within each repertoire. Generation probabilities in a later analysis came from a VDJ recombination model fitted to out-of-frame rearrangements, and those results were checked against IGoR. A later analysis scored TCR-TCR, TCR-HLA and TCR-CMV co-occurrence with hypergeometric tests, applying a repertoire-size bias correction to TCR pairs. False discovery rates were estimated in a later analysis by permuting HLA or CMV assignments 20 times. A later analysis grouped co-occurring TCRs with DBSCAN, adding TCRdist sequence similarity when clustering within HLA-allele-positive subsets. Co-occurrence clustering excluded repertoires with fewer than 30,000 or more than 120,000 public chains, plus five with anomalous nucleotide sharing. TCRdb re-hosts the immuneACCESS table, in-frame sequences only. Its copies lack some clones; in the studies checked, an unresolved V gene accounts for under half of them, and the cause for the rest is not known. The DNA was the basis for D and trimming; V, J and clone size are from that table. In this sample the table shows about 77,000 clones, roughly 74% of which occur a single time. The top ten hold about 3.5% of the sample.

V loses 2 bases of germline sequence and J loses 0 bases, and the interval between the two ends is 11 bases. Including the terminal cysteine and phenylalanine, the CDR3 comprises 17 residues. The retained sequence is limited to the CDR3, 51 bases, with the frame set at the first base. CDR1 is given as SEHNR and CDR2 as FQNEAQ, both from the germline V gene (reference sequence). The cohort was made up of hundreds of healthy bone marrow donors. At the time of sampling, every cohort member was nominally healthy, though immune exposures that went unrecorded were likely present. The donor was CMV seronegative and belonged to the group of 380 or so seronegative cohort members. Every donor gave a peripheral blood sample, and the peripheral blood mononuclear cells from that sample were used for TCR beta sequencing. The Qiagen DNeasy Blood Extraction Kit was used to extract genomic DNA from the blood cell samples.

The TCR originated in a man between 35 and 55 years old in good health and CMV-seronegative. The V and J segments used are TRBV7-9 and TRBJ2-6, and TRBD2 may be the D gene, going by 6 matching bases. Sequencing was carried out using PBMCs. The DNA reads as follows: TGTGCCAGCAGCTTATCGGACGGGAGCTCTGGGGCCAACGTCCTGACTTTC. The resulting protein is CASSLSDGSSGANVLTF.